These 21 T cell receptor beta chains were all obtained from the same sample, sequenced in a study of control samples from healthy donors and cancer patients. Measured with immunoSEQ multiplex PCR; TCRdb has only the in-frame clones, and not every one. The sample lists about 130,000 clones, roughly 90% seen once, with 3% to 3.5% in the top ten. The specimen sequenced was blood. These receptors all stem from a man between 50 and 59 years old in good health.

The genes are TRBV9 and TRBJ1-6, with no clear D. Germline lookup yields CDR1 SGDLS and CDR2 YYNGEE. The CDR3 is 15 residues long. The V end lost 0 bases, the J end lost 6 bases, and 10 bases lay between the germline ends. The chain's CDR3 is CASSVAVRPNSPLHF. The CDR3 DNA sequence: TGTGCCAGCAGCGTAGCCGTCCGGCCTAATTCACCCCTCCACTTT.

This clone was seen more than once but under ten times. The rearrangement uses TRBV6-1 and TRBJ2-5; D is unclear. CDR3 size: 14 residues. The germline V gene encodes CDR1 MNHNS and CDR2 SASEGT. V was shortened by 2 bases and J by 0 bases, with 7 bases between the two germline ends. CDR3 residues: CASSEIGYQETQYF. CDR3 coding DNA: TGTGCCAGCAGTGAAATAGGGTACCAAGAGACCCAGTACTTC.

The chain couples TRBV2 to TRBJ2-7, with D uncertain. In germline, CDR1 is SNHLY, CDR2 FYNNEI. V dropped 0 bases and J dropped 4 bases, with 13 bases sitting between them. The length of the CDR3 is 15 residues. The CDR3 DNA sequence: TGTGCCAGCAGTGAAGCGGGCTCCCGTGGGTACGAGCAGTACTTC. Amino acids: CASSEAGSRGYEQYF.

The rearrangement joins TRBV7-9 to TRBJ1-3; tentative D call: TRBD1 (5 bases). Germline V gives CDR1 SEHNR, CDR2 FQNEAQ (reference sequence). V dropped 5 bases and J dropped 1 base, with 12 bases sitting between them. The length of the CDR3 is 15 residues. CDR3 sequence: CASSDKGRSGNTIYF. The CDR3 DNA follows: TGTGCCAGCAGCGATAAGGGGAGATCTGGAAACACCATATATTTT.

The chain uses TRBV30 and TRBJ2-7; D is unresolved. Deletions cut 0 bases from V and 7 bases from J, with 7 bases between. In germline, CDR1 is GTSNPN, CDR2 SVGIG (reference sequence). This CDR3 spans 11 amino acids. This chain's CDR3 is CAWSVTREQYF. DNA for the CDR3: TGTGCCTGGAGTGTAACGAGGGAGCAGTACTTC. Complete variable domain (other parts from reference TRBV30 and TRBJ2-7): SQTIHQWPATLVQPVGSPLSLECTVEGTSNPNLYWYRQAAGRGLQLLFYSVGIGQISSEVPQNLSASRPQDRQFILSSKKLLLSDSGFYLCAWSVTREQYFGPGTRLTVT.

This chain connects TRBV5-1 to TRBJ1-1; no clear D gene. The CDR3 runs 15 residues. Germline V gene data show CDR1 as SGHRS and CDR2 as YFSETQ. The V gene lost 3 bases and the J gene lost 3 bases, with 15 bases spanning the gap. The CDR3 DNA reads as TGCGCCAGCAGCTCTTGGACGGGCCAAGACACTGAAGCTTTCTTT. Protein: CASSSWTGQDTEAFF.

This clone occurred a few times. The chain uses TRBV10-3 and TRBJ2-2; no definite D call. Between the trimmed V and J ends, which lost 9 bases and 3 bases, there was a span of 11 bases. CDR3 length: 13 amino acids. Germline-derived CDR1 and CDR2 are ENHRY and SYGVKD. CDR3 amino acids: CAISKADTGELFF. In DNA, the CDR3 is TGTGCCATATCAAAAGCCGACACCGGGGAGCTGTTTTTT.

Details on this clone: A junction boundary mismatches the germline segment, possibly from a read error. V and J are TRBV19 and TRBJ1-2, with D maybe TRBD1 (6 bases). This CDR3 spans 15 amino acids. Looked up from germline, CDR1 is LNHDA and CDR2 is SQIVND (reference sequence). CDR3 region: CVSSTRQAPNYGYTF. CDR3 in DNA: TGTGTCAGTAGCACGAGACAGGCCCCTAACTATGGCTACACCTTC.

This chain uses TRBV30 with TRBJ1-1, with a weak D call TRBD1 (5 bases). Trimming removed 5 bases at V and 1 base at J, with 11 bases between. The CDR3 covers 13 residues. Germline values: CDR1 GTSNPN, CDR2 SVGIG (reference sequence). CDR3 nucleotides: TGTGCCTGGCTTAGGGGCGGGAACACTGAAGCTTTCTTT. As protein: CAWLRGGNTEAFF.

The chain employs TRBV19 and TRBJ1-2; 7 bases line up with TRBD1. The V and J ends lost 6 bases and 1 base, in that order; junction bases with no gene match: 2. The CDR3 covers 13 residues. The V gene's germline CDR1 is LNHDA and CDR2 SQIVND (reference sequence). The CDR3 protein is CASRGTDNYGYTF. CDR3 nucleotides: TGTGCCAGTAGAGGGACAGATAACTATGGCTACACCTTC.

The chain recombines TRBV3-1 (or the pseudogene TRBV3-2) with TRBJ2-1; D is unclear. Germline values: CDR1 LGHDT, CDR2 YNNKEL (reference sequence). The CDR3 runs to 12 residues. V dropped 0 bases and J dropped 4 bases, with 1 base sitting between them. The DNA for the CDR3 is TGTGCCAGCAGCCAAGATTACAATGAGCAGTTCTTC. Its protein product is CASSQDYNEQFF.

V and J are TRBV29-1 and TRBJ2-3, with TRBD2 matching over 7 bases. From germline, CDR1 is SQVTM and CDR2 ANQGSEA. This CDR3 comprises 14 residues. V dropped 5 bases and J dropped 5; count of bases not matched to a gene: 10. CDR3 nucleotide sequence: TGCAGCGTTAACCCGCGACTAGCCCAAGATACGCAGTATTTT. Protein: CSVNPRLAQDTQYF.

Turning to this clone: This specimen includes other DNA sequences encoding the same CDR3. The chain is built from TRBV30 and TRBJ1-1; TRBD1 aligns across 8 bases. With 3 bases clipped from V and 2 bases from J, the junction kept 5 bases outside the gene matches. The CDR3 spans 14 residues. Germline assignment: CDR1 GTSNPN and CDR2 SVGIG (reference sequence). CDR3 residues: CAWRGDRRNTEAFF. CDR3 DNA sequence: TGTGCCTGGAGAGGGGACAGGCGAAACACTGAAGCTTTCTTT.

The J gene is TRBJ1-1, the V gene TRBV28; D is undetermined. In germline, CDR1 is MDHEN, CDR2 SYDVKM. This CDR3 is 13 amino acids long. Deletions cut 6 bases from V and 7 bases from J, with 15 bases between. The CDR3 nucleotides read TGTGCCAGCAGATTAAATGCCTTCGGTGAAGCTTTCTTT. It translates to CASRLNAFGEAFF. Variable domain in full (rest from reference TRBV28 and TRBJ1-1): DVKVTQSSRYLVKRTGEKVFLECVQDMDHENMFWYRQDPGLGLRLIYFSYDVKMKEKGDIPEGYSVSREKKERFSLILESASTNQTSMYLCASRLNAFGEAFFGQGTRLTVV.

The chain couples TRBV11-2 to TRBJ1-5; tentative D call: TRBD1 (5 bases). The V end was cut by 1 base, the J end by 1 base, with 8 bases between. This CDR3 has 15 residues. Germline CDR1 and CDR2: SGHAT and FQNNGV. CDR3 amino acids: CASSLVGTSNQPQHF. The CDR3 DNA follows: TGTGCCAGCAGCTTAGTAGGGACGAGCAATCAGCCCCAGCATTTT.

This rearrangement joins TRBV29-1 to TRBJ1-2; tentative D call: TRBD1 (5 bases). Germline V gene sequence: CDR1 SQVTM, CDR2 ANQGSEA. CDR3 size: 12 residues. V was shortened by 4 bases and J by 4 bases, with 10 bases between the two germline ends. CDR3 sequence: CSVVQGSYGYTF. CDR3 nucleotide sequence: TGCAGCGTTGTTCAGGGCAGCTATGGCTACACCTTC.

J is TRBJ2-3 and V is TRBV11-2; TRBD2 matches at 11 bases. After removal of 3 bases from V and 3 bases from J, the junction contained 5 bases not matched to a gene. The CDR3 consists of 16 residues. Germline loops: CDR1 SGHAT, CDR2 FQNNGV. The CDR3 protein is CASSLRGTSGTDTQYF. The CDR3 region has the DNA TGTGCCAGCAGCTTGAGGGGGACTAGCGGTACAGATACGCAGTATTTT. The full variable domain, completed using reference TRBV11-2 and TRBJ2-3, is EAGVAQSPRYKIIEKRQSVAFWCNPISGHATLYWYQQILGQGPKLLIQFQNNGVVDDSQLPKDRFSAERLKGVDSTLKIQPAKLEDSAVYLCASSLRGTSGTDTQYFGPGTRLTVL.

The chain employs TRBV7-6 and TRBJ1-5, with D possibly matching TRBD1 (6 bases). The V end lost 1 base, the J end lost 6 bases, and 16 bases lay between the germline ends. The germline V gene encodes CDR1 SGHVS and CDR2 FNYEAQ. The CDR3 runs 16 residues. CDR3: CASSLEAGEMGQPQHF. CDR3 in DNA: TGTGCCAGCAGCTTAGAGGCAGGGGAAATGGGTCAGCCCCAGCATTTT.

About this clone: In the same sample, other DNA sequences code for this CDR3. For the CDR3, the DNA is TGTGCCAGCAGTTTAGGGGGCTATGGCTACACCTTC. Translation: CASSLGGYGYTF. The chain links TRBV28 to TRBJ1-2; maybe TRBD1 (5 bases). The CDR3 is made up of 12 amino acids. Germline V lookup: CDR1 MDHEN, CDR2 SYDVKM. V was cut by 2 bases and J by 4 bases, with 5 bases left in between.

DNA of the CDR3: TGTGCCAGCGGGGGACTAGCGGGGGAAGAGACCCAGTACTTC. This codes for CASGGLAGEETQYF. The chain links TRBV28 to TRBJ2-5; 14 bases are shared with TRBD2. CDR1 and CDR2 (germline): MDHEN, SYDVKM. V lost 8 bases to trimming and J lost 3 bases; unmatched junction nucleotides: 2. CDR3 length: 14 amino acids.

The DNA of the CDR3 is TGTGCCAGCTCCAAGGGGCAGGGGGCCGACGAGCAGTACTTC. This codes for CASSKGQGADEQYF. The gene calls are TRBV27 and TRBJ2-7; TRBD1 matches at 8 bases. The CDR3 is 14 residues long. V lost 8 bases, J lost 5 bases, and 11 bases stayed unmatched. CDR1 and CDR2 from the germline V gene are MNHEY and SMNVEV (reference sequence).